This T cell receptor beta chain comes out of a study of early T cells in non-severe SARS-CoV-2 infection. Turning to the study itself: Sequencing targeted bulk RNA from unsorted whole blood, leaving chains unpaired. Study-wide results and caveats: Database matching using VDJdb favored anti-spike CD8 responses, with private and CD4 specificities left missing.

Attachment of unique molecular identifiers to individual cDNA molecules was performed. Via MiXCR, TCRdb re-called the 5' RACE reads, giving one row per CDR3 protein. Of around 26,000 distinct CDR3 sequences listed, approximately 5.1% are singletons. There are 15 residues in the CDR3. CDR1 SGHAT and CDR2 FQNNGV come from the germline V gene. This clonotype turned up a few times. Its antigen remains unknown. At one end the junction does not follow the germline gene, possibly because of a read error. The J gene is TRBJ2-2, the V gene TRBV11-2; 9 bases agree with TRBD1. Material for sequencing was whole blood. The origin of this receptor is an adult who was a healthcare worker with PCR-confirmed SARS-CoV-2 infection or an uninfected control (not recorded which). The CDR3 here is CVSSAHRGRTGELFF. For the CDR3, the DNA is TGTGTCAGCAGCGCACACAGGGGGCGAACCGGGGAGCTGTTTTTT.